This T cell receptor beta chain was recovered during a study of blood T cells in healthy people across ages. Study findings and constraints: Higher diversity, along with more naive CD4+ cells, distinguished long-lived donors from aged donors.

To note about this clonotype: Its antigen is currently unknown.

Together with a sample-barcoded 5' primer, a J-beta primer mix was included in a second PCR lasting about 7 to 11 cycles. Each cDNA was tagged by a template-switch adaptor containing 12 random nucleotides. TCRdb called the 5' RACE reads again in MiXCR, with one record for every CDR3 protein. The sample lists about 1.1 million distinct CDR3 sequences; around two fifths were seen once. Drawing of peripheral blood yielded roughly 9.8 milliliters from each donor. Material: blood. The clonotype was recovered from a man younger than 35 in good health.

Here the CDR3 reads CSDPNPGNIQYF. The CDR3, as DNA: TGCAGTGACCCCAATCCCGGAAACATTCAGTACTTC. The chain employs TRBV29-1 and TRBJ2-4; no firm D call. Germline CDR1 is SQVTM and CDR2 is ANQGSEA. CDR3 size: 12 residues.